Here is one T cell receptor (beta chain) with its context. Its antigen is as yet unknown. This sample is drawn from a study of regulatory T cells in long-lasting Graves disease. Study results and limitations: Less diverse TCR repertoires were seen in persistent Graves' patients than in newly diagnosed ones.

Germline CDR1 reads MDHEN; CDR2 reads SYDVKM. The CDR3 spans 13 residues. V was trimmed by 3 bases and J by 4 bases, leaving 8 bases between them. In building TCR beta libraries, iRepertoire HTBI primers were used together with Arm-PCR of CDR3 regions. TCRdb reanalysed the multiplex PCR reads using MiXCR and keeps one entry per CDR3 protein. Of about 470,000 distinct CDR3 sequences in the sample, about 20% were seen once. The sample's time point: persistent/refractory GD, antithyroid drugs over 5 years with positive TRAb. Scientists built the TCR library using RNA that was extracted from PBMCs. The TCR comes from a female donor with Graves disease. The rearrangement uses TRBV28 and TRBJ2-3; D remains ambiguous. The specimen was peripheral blood mononuclear cells (PBMCs), collected when the disease was refractory, from a patient treated with antithyroid drugs. CDR3 protein: CASSLGIADTQYF. Written as DNA, the CDR3 is TGTGCCAGCAGTTTGGGCATAGCAGATACGCAGTATTTT. The full variable domain, in which reference TRBV28 and TRBJ2-3 provide the parts outside the CDR3, is DVKVTQSSRYLVKRTGEKVFLECVQDMDHENMFWYRQDPGLGLRLIYFSYDVKMKEKGDIPEGYSVSREKKERFSLILESASTNQTSMYLCASSLGIADTQYFGPGTRLTVL.